This T cell receptor (beta chain) was captured by sequencing in a study of STAT5B mutations in CD4+ large granular lymphocyte leukemia (dated 2022 in TCRdb). Regarding the research as a whole: Where cryopreserved patient cells were available, CD8+ cells were depleted first, followed by selection with anti-CD4 microbeads. TCRbeta repertoires of CD4+ T-cell large granular lymphocyte leukemia patients were compared with those of healthy blood donors. Flow cytometry on FACSCanto II or FACSVerse confirmed that purified fractions exceeded 95% purity among lymphocytes. The paper's findings and limits, for the study overall: The data were not HLA-matched, and the higher clonality in CD4+ T-LGLL than in CD8+ T-LGLL could be due to the relatively small sample size. Main leukemic clonotypes were private to each patient, although approximately 26% appeared at low frequency in other patients' non-leukemic repertoires. Greater clonality appeared to be present in CD4-sorted patient repertoires than in healthy CD4+ repertoires, and the difference was retained after the putative leukemic clones were removed. TRBV06-family usage was enriched among the top patient clones (8/27) compared with healthy controls (2/35). Patient cell sources were heterogeneous, and only 6 CD4-sorted patient samples entered the clonality comparison with healthy controls.

Remarks on this clone: There is no known antigen for this receptor. No base quality information exists; no much larger clone differs at one position.

The immunoSEQ assay at survey resolution was applied to genomic DNA for sequencing of TCRbeta rearrangements. Turning to the authors' computational methods: Clonotypes above 5% of the repertoire were treated as putative leukemic clones, yielding some 59 across 27 patients. In the TCR sequencing data, the lowest productive clonotype frequency that could be detected was 2.59 x 10-5. Only productive TCRbeta rearrangements, meaning sequences that were complete and in-frame, were kept for the analyses. Simpson clonality, calculated in the immunoSEQ Analyzer version 3.0, was used as the measure of sample clonality. Clones were categorized by frequency as very rare, small, medium, large (1-20%) or hyperexpanded (>20%). Generation probabilities were estimated with OLGA 1.2.3, V-gene circos plots were generated with VDJtools, specificities were searched for in VDJdb, and CDR3 motifs were identified with GLIPH. Drawn from immuneACCESS, this table holds only the in-frame rearrangements with V and J called that TCRdb kept. Clones are partly lost; checked studies trace under half to an unresolved V gene and leave the rest unexplained. V, J and clone size reflect that table, while D and trimming were determined from the DNA. The sample contains roughly 1,400 clones, around four fifths of them found a single time. The leading ten clones occupy 65% to 85% of the sample.

The CDR3 covers 16 residues, taking in both the cysteine and the phenylalanine. Only CDR3 DNA is held: 48 bases, read in frame from base 1. CD4+ T-LGLL patients were recruited from hematology units in Padova (Italy), Helsinki (Finland) and Shinshu (Japan). Patient samples were bead-purified CD4+, CD4+CD8+, CD57+ or CD56+ fractions, or unselected PBMC, depending on sample availability. Deep amplicon sequencing of the same DNA produced somatic STAT5B mutation profiles, and these profiles were combined with the patient TCRbeta data. All TCR-sequenced material derived from peripheral blood: patient blood samples and healthy donor buffy coats. Peripheral blood mononuclear cells were isolated by Ficoll-Hypaque gradient centrifugation. The Gentra Puregene Cell and Tissue kit was used for genomic DNA extraction, and quantification was performed on a Qubit 2.0 fluorometer.

This clonotype was sampled from a man between 65 and 85 years old with CD4+ T-cell large granular lymphocyte leukemia. The V and J segments used are TRBV21-1 and TRBJ2-5; the tabulated D call, TRBD1, remains unverified against the DNA. TRBV21-1 is a known pseudogene. The sample consisted of PBMCs. For the CDR3, the sequence is CASSQAADRAVETQYF. The nucleotide sequence is given as TGTGCCAGCTCCCAAGCTGCGGACAGGGCTGTCGAGACCCAGTACTTC.